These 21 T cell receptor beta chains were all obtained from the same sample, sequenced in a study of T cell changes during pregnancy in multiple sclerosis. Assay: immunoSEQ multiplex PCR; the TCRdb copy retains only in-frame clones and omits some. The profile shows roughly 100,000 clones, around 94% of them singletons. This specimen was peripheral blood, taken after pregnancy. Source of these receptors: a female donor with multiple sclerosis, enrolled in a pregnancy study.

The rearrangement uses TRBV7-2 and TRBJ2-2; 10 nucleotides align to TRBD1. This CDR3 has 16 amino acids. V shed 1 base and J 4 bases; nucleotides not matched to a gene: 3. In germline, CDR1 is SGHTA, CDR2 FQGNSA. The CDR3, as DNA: TGTGCCAGCAGCTTAGTCGGGACAGGGGTCACCGGGGAGCTGTTTTTT. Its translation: CASSLVGTGVTGELFF.

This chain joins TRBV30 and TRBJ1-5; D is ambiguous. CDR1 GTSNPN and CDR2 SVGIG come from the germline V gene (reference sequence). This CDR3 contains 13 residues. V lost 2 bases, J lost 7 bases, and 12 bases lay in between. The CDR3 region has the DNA TGTGCCTGGAGTCTTTCTGGCGGCCAGCCCCAGCATTTT. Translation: CAWSLSGGQPQHF.

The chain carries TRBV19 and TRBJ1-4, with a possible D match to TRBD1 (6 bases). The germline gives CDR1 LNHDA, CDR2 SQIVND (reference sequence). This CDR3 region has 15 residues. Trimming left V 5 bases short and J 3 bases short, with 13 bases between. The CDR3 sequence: CASSPTGLANEKLFF. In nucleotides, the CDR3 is TGTGCCAGTAGTCCCACAGGGTTGGCTAATGAAAAACTGTTTTTT.

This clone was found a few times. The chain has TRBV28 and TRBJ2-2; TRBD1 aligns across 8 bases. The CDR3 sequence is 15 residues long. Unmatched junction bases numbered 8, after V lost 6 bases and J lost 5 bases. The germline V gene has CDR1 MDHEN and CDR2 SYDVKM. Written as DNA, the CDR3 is TGTGCCAGCAGCCGGACAGGGAAAAAGACCGGGGAGCTGTTTTTT. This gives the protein CASSRTGKKTGELFF.

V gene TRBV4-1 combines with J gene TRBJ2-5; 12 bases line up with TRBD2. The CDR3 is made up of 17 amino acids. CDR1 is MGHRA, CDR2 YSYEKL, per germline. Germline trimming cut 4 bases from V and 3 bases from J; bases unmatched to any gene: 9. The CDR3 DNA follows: TGCGCCAGCAGCCTCCTAGCCAGACTAGCGGGAGAAGAGACCCAGTACTTC. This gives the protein CASSLLARLAGEETQYF.

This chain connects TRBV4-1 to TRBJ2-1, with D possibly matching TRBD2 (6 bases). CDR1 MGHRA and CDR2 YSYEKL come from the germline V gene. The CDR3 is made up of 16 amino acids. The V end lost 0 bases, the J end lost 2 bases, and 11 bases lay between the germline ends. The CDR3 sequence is CASSQDRTNPYNEQFF. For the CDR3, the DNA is TGCGCCAGCAGCCAAGATCGGACTAATCCCTACAATGAGCAGTTCTTC.

CDR3 bases: TGTGCCAGTTGTTCGAGGTCTACGGGAGGAGAGACCCAGTACTTC. It is translated as CASCSRSTGGETQYF. The chain recombines TRBV6-6 with TRBJ2-5, with 7 bases lining up with TRBD2. The germline CDR1 and CDR2 sequences are MNHNY and SVGAGI (reference sequence). V trimming: 9 bases; J trimming: 4 bases; junction bases outside the gene matches: 14. The CDR3 has 15 residues.

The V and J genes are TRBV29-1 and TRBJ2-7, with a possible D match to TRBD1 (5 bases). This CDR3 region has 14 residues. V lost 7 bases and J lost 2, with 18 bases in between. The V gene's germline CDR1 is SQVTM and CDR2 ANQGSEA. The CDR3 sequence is CSAWGQAGAYEQYF. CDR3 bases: TGCAGCGCCTGGGGCCAGGCTGGGGCCTACGAGCAGTACTTC.

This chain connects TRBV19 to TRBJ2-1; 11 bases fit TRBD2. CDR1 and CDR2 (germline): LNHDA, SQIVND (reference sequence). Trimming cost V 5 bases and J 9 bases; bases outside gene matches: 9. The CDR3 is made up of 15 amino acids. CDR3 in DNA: TGTGCCAGTAGTTTTACTTTAGCGGGAGGGAGTGAGCAGTTCTTC. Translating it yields CASSFTLAGGSEQFF.

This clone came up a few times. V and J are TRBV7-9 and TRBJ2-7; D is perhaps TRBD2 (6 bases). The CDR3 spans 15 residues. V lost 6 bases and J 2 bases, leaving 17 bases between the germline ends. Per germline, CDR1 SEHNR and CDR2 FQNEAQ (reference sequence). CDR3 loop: CASSPGEFSTYEQYF. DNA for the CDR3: TGTGCCAGCAGTCCGGGGGAGTTCTCTACCTACGAGCAGTACTTC.

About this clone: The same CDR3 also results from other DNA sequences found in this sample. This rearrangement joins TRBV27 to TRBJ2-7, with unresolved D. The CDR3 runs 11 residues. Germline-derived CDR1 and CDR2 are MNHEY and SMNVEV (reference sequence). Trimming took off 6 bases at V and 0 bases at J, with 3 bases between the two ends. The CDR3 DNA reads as TGTGCCAGCAGCTCCTCCTACGAGCAGTACTTC. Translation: CASSSSYEQYF.

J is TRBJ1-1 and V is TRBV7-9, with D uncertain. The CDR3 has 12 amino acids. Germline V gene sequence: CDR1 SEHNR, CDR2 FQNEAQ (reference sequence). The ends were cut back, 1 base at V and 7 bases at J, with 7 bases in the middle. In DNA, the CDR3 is TGTGCCAGCAGCTTAGATTTCCGTGAAGCTTTCTTT. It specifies CASSLDFREAFF. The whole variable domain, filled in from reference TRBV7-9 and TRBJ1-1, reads DTGVSQNPRHKITKRGQNVTFRCDPISEHNRLYWYRQTLGQGPEFLTYFQNEAQLEKSRLLSDRFSAERPKGSFSTLEIQRTEQGDSAMYLCASSLDFREAFFGQGTRLTVV.

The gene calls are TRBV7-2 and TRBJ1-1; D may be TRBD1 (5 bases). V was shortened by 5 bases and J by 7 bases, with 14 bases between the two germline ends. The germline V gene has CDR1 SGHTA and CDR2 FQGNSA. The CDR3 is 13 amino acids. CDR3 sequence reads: CASSPQGWGEAFF. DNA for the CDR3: TGTGCCAGCAGCCCCCAGGGATGGGGTGAAGCTTTCTTT.

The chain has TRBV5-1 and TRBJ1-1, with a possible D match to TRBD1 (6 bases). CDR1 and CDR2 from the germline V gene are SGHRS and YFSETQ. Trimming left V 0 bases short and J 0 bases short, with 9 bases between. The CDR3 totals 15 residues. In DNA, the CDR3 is TGCGCCAGCAGCTTGGCGGGACATATGAACACTGAAGCTTTCTTT. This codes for CASSLAGHMNTEAFF.

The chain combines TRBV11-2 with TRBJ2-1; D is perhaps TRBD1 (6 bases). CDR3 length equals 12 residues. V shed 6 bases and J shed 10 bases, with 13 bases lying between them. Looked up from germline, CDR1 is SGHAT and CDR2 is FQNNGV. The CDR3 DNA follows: TGTGCCAGCAGTCGACAGGTGTGGGAGCAGTTCTTC. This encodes CASSRQVWEQFF. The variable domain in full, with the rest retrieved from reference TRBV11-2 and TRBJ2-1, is EAGVAQSPRYKIIEKRQSVAFWCNPISGHATLYWYQQILGQGPKLLIQFQNNGVVDDSQLPKDRFSAERLKGVDSTLKIQPAKLEDSAVYLCASSRQVWEQFFGPGTRLTVL.

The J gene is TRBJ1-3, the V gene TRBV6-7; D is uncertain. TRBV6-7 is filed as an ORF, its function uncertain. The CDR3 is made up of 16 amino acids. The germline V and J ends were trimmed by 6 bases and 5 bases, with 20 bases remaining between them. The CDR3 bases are TGTGCCAGCAGCGACTTGGATATCCTCTCCCGAAACACCATATATTTT. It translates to CASSDLDILSRNTIYF.

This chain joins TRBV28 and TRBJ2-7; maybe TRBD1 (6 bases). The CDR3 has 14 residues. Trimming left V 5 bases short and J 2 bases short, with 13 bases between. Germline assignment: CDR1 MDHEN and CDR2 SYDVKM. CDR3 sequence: CASSTQGLAYEQYF. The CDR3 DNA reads TGTGCCAGCAGTACTCAGGGGCTCGCCTACGAGCAGTACTTC.

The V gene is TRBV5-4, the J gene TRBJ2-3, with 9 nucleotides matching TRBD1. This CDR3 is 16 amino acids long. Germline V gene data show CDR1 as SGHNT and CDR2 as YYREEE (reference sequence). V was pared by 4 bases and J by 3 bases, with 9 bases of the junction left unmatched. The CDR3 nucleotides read TGTGCCAGCAGCGCAACCGGGACAGGGCTTACAGATACGCAGTATTTT. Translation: CASSATGTGLTDTQYF.

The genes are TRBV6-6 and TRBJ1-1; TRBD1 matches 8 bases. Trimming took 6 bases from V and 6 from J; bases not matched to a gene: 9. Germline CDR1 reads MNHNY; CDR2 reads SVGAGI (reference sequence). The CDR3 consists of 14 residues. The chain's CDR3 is CASRSRTGSAEAFF. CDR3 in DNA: TGTGCCAGCAGATCCAGGACAGGGAGCGCTGAAGCTTTCTTT.

The DNA for the CDR3 is TGTGCCAGCCTCGACCCGGGAGGGAGCAATGAGCAGTTCTTC. Its protein product is CASLDPGGSNEQFF. The V call is TRBV6-1, the J call TRBJ2-1; 8 bases are shared with TRBD2. V was pared by 8 bases and J by 6 bases, with 9 bases of the junction left unmatched. The CDR3 runs 14 residues. Germline CDR1 MNHNS, CDR2 SASEGT.

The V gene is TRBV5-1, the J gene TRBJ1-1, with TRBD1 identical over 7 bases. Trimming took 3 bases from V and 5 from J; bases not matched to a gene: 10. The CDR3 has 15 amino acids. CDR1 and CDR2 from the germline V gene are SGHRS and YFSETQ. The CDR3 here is CASSSLQGTRTEAFF. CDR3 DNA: TGCGCCAGCAGCTCATTACAGGGGACGAGGACTGAAGCTTTCTTT. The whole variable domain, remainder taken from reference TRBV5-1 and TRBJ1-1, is KAGVTQTPRYLIKTRGQQVTLSCSPISGHRSVSWYQQTPGQGLQFLFEYFSETQRNKGNFPGRFSGRQFSNSRSEMNVSTLELGDSALYLCASSSLQGTRTEAFFGQGTRLTVV.